This T cell receptor beta chain appears in the sequencing data of a study of identifying expanded T cells in peripheral blood. Assay used: immunoSEQ multiplex PCR; TCRdb lists only in-frame clones, some missing. Of 70,000 to 100,000 clones in the sample, about 88% were seen once. Comment on this clone: What it binds is not known.

V was clipped by 9 bases and J by 5 bases, with 10 bases between them. Germline lookup yields CDR1 SGHTA and CDR2 FQGNSA. The CDR3 covers 11 residues. Collection occurred without any documented infections or immune events in donors. Study-wide findings and caveats: Differentially abundant clones: about 1.2 between replicates, approximately 16 at around 2 weeks, around 19 at four. Variance in clone template counts between approximately 2-week samples significantly increased with total template count across all healthy donors.

Sequences were obtained from blood. This rearrangement joins TRBV7-2 to TRBJ2-5; D is uncertain. This receptor was identified in a person aged 18 to 69 in good health. The CDR3 DNA sequence: TGTGCCAGTTCGACGTGGGAGACCCAGTACTTC. It specifies CASSTWETQYF.